These 10 T cell receptor beta chains came from one sample sequenced in a study of immune aging and cytomegalovirus after organ transplant. As for time point: five sample-tagged time points from pre-transplant (day -1) to day 368 post-transplant, pooled. Cells were captured in microwells, and libraries were made with BD Rhapsody targeted mRNA and AbSeq chemistry. In TCRdb, the single-cell sequencing reads were re-called with MiXCR into one record per CDR3 protein. The repertoire holds 20,000 to 25,000 distinct CDR3 sequences, around 33% seen once, with 20% to 25% in the top ten. These receptors have no identified antigens. The sample here was CMV peptide-activated CD4+ and CD8+ T cells sorted from blood, taken at five time points, pooled. The subset is: sorted CD8+CD137+ and CD4+CD154+ T cells after 12 h CMV IE-1 peptide stimulation. The receptors here all came from a female donor who had a heart transplant and CMV viremia.

Sample share makes this clonotype medium-sized. V is TRBV5-1 and J is TRBJ2-1; 11 nucleotides match TRBD2. The V gene end was trimmed by 0 bases and the J gene end by 6 bases; junction bases not matched to a gene: 2. The CDR3 extends over 15 amino acids. Germline V CDR1 and CDR2: SGHRS, YFSETQ. CDR3 nucleotides: TGCGCCAGCAGCTTGGTGACTAGCGGGACCAATGAGCAGTTCTTC. It yields the protein CASSLVTSGTNEQFF.

This chain connects TRBV5-1 to TRBJ2-1, with 7 nucleotides matching TRBD2. CDR3 length: 17 amino acids. Trimming at V came to 0 bases and at J to 5 bases, leaving 11 bases not matched to a gene. CDR1 is SGHRS and CDR2 is YFSETQ in the germline V gene. The CDR3 spells CASSLAGLAANHNEQFF. For the CDR3, the DNA is TGCGCCAGCAGCTTGGCCGGGCTAGCGGCCAACCACAATGAGCAGTTCTTC.

This chain connects TRBV2 to TRBJ2-5; weak D call: TRBD2 (6 bases). The germline V gene has CDR1 SNHLY and CDR2 FYNNEI. Trimming left V 3 bases short and J 2 bases short, with 10 bases between. There are 14 residues in the CDR3. The CDR3 region is CASSDGLAQETQYF. CDR3 sequence (DNA): TGTGCCAGCAGTGATGGGCTAGCGCAAGAGACCCAGTACTTC.

This clonotype was counted many times. The chain joins TRBV11-3 to TRBJ2-7; D tentatively reads TRBD1 or TRBD2 (6 bases each). Germline V lookup: CDR1 SGHNT, CDR2 YENEEA. The CDR3 is made up of 13 amino acids. The V and J ends lost 5 bases and 5 bases respectively, with 13 bases between them. The CDR3 here is CASSRGTNDEQYF. Here the CDR3 DNA reads TGTGCCAGCAGCCGCGGGACAAATGACGAGCAGTACTTC.

This clonotype has just one count. V and J are TRBV29-1 and TRBJ2-3; D is perhaps TRBD2 (6 bases). V shed 6 bases and J shed 1 base, with 11 bases lying between them. Looked up from germline, CDR1 is SQVTM and CDR2 is ANQGSEA. CDR3 size: 13 residues. The CDR3 protein is CSVLREGTDTQYF. CDR3 coding DNA: TGCAGCGTACTCAGGGAGGGCACAGATACGCAGTATTTT.

The chain recombines TRBV7-2 with TRBJ2-7; 8 bases map to TRBD2. CDR1 and CDR2 (germline): SGHTA, FQGNSA. The CDR3 extends over 15 amino acids. The V gene end was trimmed by 5 bases and the J gene end by 3 bases; junction bases not matched to a gene: 9. CDR3: CASSQLAGNYYEQYF. CDR3 coding DNA: TGTGCCAGCAGCCAATTAGCGGGAAACTACTACGAGCAGTACTTC.

The chain uses TRBV4-1 and TRBJ1-1; TRBD1 is a possible D gene (6 bases). Between the trimmed V and J ends, which lost 6 bases and 1 base, there was a span of 12 bases. Germline V gives CDR1 MGHRA, CDR2 YSYEKL. The CDR3 loop spans 14 amino acids. CDR3: CASRNRAENTEAFF. The CDR3 DNA reads as TGCGCCAGCAGAAACAGGGCGGAGAACACTGAAGCTTTCTTT.

This clonotype was seen just once. Here the CDR3 omits its conserved ending phenylalanine or tryptophan, so a read error is the likely source. V gene TRBV28 combines with J gene TRBJ1-2; D unclear. Germline-derived CDR1 and CDR2 are MDHEN and SYDVKM. The V end was cut by 5 bases, the J end by 7 bases, with 17 bases between. This CDR3 is built from 14 residues. Here the CDR3 reads CASSGPGRYCGYTP. In DNA, the CDR3 is TGTGCCAGCAGTGGGCCTGGACGGTACTGTGGCTACACCCCC.

This clonotype ranks as medium-sized. This chain uses TRBV30 with TRBJ2-5; no firm D call. From germline, CDR1 is GTSNPN and CDR2 SVGIG (reference sequence). The germline V and J ends were trimmed by 1 base and 1 base, with 7 bases remaining between them. The CDR3 spans 13 residues. As DNA, the CDR3 is TGTGCCTGGAGTGGGGTCACCCAAGAGACCCAGTACTTC. Translating it yields CAWSGVTQETQYF.

This clonotype is deemed medium-sized. The CDR3 nucleotides are TGCAGCGTTGATTGGGGCCGGGAGACCCAGTACTTC. Translated: CSVDWGRETQYF. The gene calls are TRBV29-1 and TRBJ2-5, with TRBD1 as a possible D gene (5 bases). The CDR3 spans 12 residues. Trimming took off 3 bases at V and 5 bases at J, with 10 bases between the two ends. The germline gives CDR1 SQVTM, CDR2 ANQGSEA.